This paragraph reports one T cell receptor beta chain. The CDR3 loop spans 17 amino acids. J lost 7 bases, V lost 0 bases, and 12 bases had no gene match. Germline CDR1 LGHDT, CDR2 YNNKEL (reference sequence). This sample is drawn from a study of blood T cell repertoires in COVID-19. Study in general: Acute and convalescent COVID-19 samples came from the United States, Italy and Spain.

In the original workflow: Amplification of reference gene primers provided the estimated nucleated cell counts. The table came from immunoSEQ multiplex PCR; TCRdb's copy has only in-frame clones and leaves some out. D and trimming were read from the DNA, whereas the V and J calls and clone size are those reported in that table. The profile covers 300,000 to 400,000 clones, with roughly 87% appearing a single time and 1% taken by the ten largest. Participants, roughly 18 to 90 years old, spanned approximately 26 US areas. Researchers sorted participants into cohorts using their self-reported clinical history.

J is TRBJ2-7 and V is TRBV3-1 (or the pseudogene TRBV3-2); 10 positions agree with TRBD2. Material for sequencing was PBMCs or T cells enriched from blood (not recorded which). The sequence was collected from a woman between 25 and 40 years old who had recovered from COVID-19. DNA for the CDR3: TGTGCCAGCAGCCAAGATCGTTGGAAGCGGGGGGGTTATGAGCAGTACTTC. Its protein product is CASSQDRWKRGGYEQYF.